This passage covers 4 T cell receptor beta chains from one sample sequenced in a study of shared clonotypes between healthy human individuals. Libraries were prepared by immunoSEQ multiplex PCR; TCRdb keeps only in-frame clonotypes and omits some of them. This table has 2,500,000 or so clones, roughly 92% appearing once. Sequenced sample: naive CD4+ T cells from PBMCs. Subset given: CD45RA+ positively selected. All receptors come from a man aged 18 to 29 in good health. Some clones in this sample may be carry-over from other donors' samples.

This rearrangement joins TRBV11-3 to TRBJ2-5; 9 bases fit TRBD1. Germline assignment: CDR1 SGHNT and CDR2 YENEEA. V dropped 5 bases and J dropped 4; count of bases not matched to a gene: 5. The length of the CDR3 is 14 residues. CDR3 sequence: CASSPGTGTETQYF. The CDR3 coding sequence is TGTGCCAGCAGCCCCGGGACAGGGACAGAGACCCAGTACTTC.

This chain links TRBV5-6 with TRBJ2-7, with 9 bases fitting TRBD1. There are 15 residues in the CDR3. The trim removed 1 base at V and 4 bases at J, leaving 6 bases unmatched. Germline V gene sequence: CDR1 SGHDT, CDR2 YYEEEE. The CDR3 DNA follows: TGTGCCAGCAGCTTGTTAGGGGACAGGGTGTACGAGCAGTACTTC. Its protein product is CASSLLGDRVYEQYF.

Here the CDR3 DNA reads TGTGCCAGCAGCCTTTTAGGAGCGGGCCTTACCTACGAGCAGTACTTC. Encoded protein: CASSLLGAGLTYEQYF. The genes are TRBV5-8 and TRBJ2-7; the D gene is possibly TRBD2 (6 bases). Germline values: CDR1 SGHTS, CDR2 YDEGEE. With 4 bases removed from V and 2 bases from J, the gap between germline ends came to 19 bases. The CDR3 sequence is 16 residues long. Supplemented by reference TRBV5-8 and TRBJ2-7, the full variable domain reads EAGVTQSPTHLIKTRGQQATLRCSPISGHTSVYWYQQALGLGLQFLLWYDEGEERNRGNFPPRFSGRQFPNYSSELNVNALELEDSALYLCASSLLGAGLTYEQYFGPGTRLTVT.

The chain carries TRBV15 and TRBJ1-2, with no clear D. Looked up from germline, CDR1 is LNHNV and CDR2 is YYDKDF (reference sequence). This CDR3 has 16 amino acids. V lost 0 bases and J 7 bases, leaving 18 bases between the germline ends. The DNA of the CDR3 is TGTGCCACCAGCAGAGATCTATTTTCCCGCCCGGGTGGCTACACCTTC. It is translated as CATSRDLFSRPGGYTF.